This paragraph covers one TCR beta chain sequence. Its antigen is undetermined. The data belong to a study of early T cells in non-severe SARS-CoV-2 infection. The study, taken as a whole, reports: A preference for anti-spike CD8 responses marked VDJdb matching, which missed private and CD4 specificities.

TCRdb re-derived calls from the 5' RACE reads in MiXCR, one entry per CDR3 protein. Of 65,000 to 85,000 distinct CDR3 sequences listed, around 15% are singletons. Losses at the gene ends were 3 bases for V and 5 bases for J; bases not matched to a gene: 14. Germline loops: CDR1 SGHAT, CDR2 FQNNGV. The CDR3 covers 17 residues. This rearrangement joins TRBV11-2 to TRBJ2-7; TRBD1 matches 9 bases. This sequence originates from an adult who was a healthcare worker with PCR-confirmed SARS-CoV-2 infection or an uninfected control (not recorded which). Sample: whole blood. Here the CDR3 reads CASSFGVTGTGTHEQYF. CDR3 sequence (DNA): TGTGCCAGCAGCTTTGGGGTCACCGGGACAGGGACGCACGAGCAGTACTTC.